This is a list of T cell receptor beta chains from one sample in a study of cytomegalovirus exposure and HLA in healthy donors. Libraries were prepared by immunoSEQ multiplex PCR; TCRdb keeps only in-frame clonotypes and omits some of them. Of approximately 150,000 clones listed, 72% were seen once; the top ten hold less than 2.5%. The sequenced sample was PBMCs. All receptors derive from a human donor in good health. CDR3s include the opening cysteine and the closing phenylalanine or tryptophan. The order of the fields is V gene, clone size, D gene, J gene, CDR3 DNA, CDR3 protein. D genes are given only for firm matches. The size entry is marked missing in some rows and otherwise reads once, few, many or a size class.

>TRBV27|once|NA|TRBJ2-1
TGTGCCAGCAGTAAGGAGGTTAATTTGGGGTATATGTGGAATGAGCAGTTCTTC
CASSKEVNLGYMWNEQFF
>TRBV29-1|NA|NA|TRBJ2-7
TGCAGCTACAAGACAGGCACCTACGAGCAGTACTTC
CSYKTGTYEQYF
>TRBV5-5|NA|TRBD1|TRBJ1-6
TGTGCCAGCATCCCTTTAGCAGGGGGCAGTTCACCCCTCCACTTT
CASIPLAGGSSPLHF
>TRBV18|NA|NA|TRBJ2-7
TGTGCCAGCTCACCAGGCAGGTCCTCCTACGAGCAGTACTTC
CASSPGRSSYEQYF
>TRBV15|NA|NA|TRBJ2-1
TGTGCCACCAGCAGAGTCCGGTCGCTGTTCTTC
CATSRVRSLFF
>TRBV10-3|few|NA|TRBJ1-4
TGTGCCATCAGTGACCCGGACCGCGGGGGTGAAAAACTGTTTTTT
CAISDPDRGGEKLFF
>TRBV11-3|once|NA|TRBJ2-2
TGTGCCAGCAGCTTGAGGAGGGCTGGCACCGGGGAGCTGTTTTTT
CASSLRRAGTGELFF
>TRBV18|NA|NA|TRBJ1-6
TGTGCCAGCTCAGTTACAGGGTACAATTCACCCCTCCACTTT
CASSVTGYNSPLHF
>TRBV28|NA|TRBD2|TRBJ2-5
TGTGCCAGCCGACTAGCGGGGGAACAAGAGACCCAGTACTTC
CASRLAGEQETQYF
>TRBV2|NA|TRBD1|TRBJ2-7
TGTGCCAGCAGGCTACCGGGACAGGCCTACGAGCAGTACTTC
CASRLPGQAYEQYF
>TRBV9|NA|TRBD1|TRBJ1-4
TGTGCCAGCAGCGTCAACAGGGGAACAACTAATGAAAAACTGTTTTTT
CASSVNRGTTNEKLFF
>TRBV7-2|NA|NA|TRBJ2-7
TGTGCCAGCAGCTTAGCGTTTAGAGAGAACCACGAGCAGTACTTC
CASSLAFRENHEQYF
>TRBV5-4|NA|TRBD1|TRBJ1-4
TGTGCCAGCAGCTTGGGCCCGGGACAGGTCAATGAAAAACTGTTTTTT
CASSLGPGQVNEKLFF
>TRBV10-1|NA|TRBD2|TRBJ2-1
TGCGCCAGCAGTGAGTCCTTTCCGGGGGGCTACAATGAGCAGTTCTTC
CASSESFPGGYNEQFF
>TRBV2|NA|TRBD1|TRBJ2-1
TGTGCCAGCCCGGGACAGAACAATGAGCAGTTCTTC
CASPGQNNEQFF
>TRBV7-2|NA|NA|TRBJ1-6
TGTGCCAGCAGCTTAGGGCAGGGGAGGGTTTCACCCCTCCACTTT
CASSLGQGRVSPLHF
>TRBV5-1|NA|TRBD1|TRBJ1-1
TGCGCCAGCAGCTTGGGGACAGGGGCTATGAACACTGAAGCTTTCTTT
CASSLGTGAMNTEAFF
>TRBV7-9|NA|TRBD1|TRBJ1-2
TGCGCCAGCAGCCAAGCCCCAGGGGGGTTCTACACCTTC
CASSQAPGGFYTF
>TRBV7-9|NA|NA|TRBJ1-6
TGTGCCAGCAGCCGGGACATAGCCCAGGGTAATTCACCCCTCCACTTT
CASSRDIAQGNSPLHF
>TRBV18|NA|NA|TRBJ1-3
TGTGCCAGCTCACCAAGGGAGGCTGGAAACACCATATATTTT
CASSPREAGNTIYF
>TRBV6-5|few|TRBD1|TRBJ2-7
TGTGCCAGCCGGGACAGGGGTTTCGAGCAGTACTTC
CASRDRGFEQYF
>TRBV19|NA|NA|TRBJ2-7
TGTGCCAGTAGTAGTTCCGGGTTAAGAGGGCCCTCCTACGAGCAGTACTTC
CASSSSGLRGPSYEQYF
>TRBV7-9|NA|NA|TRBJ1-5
TGTGCCAGCAGCTTCGCGGGGGGAAGTGGCAATCAGCCCCAGCATTTT
CASSFAGGSGNQPQHF
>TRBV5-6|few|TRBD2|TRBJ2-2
TGTGCCAGCAGCTCCACCGGGACTAGCGGCTCCGGGGAGCTGTTTTTT
CASSSTGTSGSGELFF
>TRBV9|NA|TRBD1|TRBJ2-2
TGTGCCAGCAGCGTAGAAGACAGGGACACCGGGGAGCTGTTTTTT
CASSVEDRDTGELFF
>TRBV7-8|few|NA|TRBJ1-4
TGTGCCAGCACCTATAGGAGGAGCCTTAATGAAAAACTGTTTTTT
CASTYRRSLNEKLFF
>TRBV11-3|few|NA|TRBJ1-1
TGTGCCAGCAGCTCAACAGTAAGCACTGAAGCTTTCTTT
CASSSTVSTEAFF
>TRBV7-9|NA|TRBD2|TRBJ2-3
TGTGCCAGCCAAGCTTTGGGGGGGTCGAGGGATACGCAGTATTTT
CASQALGGSRDTQYF
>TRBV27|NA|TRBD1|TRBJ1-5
TGTGCCAGCAGTCCGGGACAGGGTAATCAGCCCCAGCATTTT
CASSPGQGNQPQHF
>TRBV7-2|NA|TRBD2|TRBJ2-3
TGTGCCAGCAGCTTATACGGAGCGGGGGGCTCTCCCACAGATACGCAGTATTTT
CASSLYGAGGSPTDTQYF
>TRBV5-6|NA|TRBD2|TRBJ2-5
TGTGCCAGCAGCCCGGGGGGGCTAGTGAAGACCCAGTACTTC
CASSPGGLVKTQYF
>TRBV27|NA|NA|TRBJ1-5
TGTGCCAGCAGTTTGGGAGGGGGGCTCGATCAGCCCCAGCATTTT
CASSLGGGLDQPQHF
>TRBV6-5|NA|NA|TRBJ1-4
TGTGCCAGCAGGTCAGATGGTTTGGAGGAAAAACTGTTTTTT
CASRSDGLEEKLFF
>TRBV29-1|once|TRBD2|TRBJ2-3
TGCAGCGTTGAACCCAGCGGGGGGGTGTATACGCAGTATTTT
CSVEPSGGVYTQYF
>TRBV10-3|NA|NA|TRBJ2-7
TGTGCCACCAGGAGGTTATCTGACTCCTACGAGCGGTACTTC
CATRRLSDSYERYF
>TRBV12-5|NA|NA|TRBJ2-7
TGTGCTAGTGGTTTGGTACTAGGCCCGTACTACGAGCAGTACTTC
CASGLVLGPYYEQYF
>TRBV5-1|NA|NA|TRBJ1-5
TGCGCCAGCAGCCCAGAGGGGGTTGAAGATCAGCCCCAGCATTTT
CASSPEGVEDQPQHF
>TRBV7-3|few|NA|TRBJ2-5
TGTGCCAGCAGCCCCACCGGAGAGACCCAGTACTTC
CASSPTGETQYF
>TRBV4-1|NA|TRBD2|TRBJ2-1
TGCGCCAGCAGCCAAGTAGCGCTACTAGCGGGGGGGCTCCACAATGAGCAGTTCTTC
CASSQVALLAGGLHNEQFF
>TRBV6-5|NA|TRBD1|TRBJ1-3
TGTGCCAGCAGTTACGGACAGGGCGGCGTAAACACCATATATTTT
CASSYGQGGVNTIYF
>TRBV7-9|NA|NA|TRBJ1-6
TGTGCCAGCAGCTTAGGGGCCGAAGTTTATCCACCCCTCCACTTT
CASSLGAEVYPPLHF
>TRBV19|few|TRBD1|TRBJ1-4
TGTGCCAGTAGTATAGATGGGACAGGGGGCCACGAAAAACTGTTTTTT
CASSIDGTGGHEKLFF
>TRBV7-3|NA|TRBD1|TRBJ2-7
TGTGCCAGCAGTCTCCACCCTCCCCGGGACAGGGTATACGAGCAGTACTTC
CASSLHPPRDRVYEQYF
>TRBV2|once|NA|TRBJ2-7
TGTGCCAGCAGTGAAGAGGAGGGGCCCTACGAGCAGTACTTC
CASSEEEGPYEQYF
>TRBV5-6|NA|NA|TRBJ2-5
TGTGCCAGCAGCACCGGGAACCAAGAGACCCAGTACTTC
CASSTGNQETQYF
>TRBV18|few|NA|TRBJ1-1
TGTGCCAGCTCACCACGGGGACCGCAGCGGGGTGAAGCTTTCTTT
CASSPRGPQRGEAFF
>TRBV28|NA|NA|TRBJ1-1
TGTGCCAGCAGTCCCGGTAGTGAGGCTTTCTTT
CASSPGSEAFF
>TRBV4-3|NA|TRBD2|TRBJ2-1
TGCGCCAGCAGCCAAGATTTAGCGGGGGGGCCGCTTAATGAGCAGTTCTTC
CASSQDLAGGPLNEQFF
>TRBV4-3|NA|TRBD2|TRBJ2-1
TGCGCCAGCAGCCACCCGGGGGGGCTGGGGTCCTACAATGAGCAGTTCTTC
CASSHPGGLGSYNEQFF
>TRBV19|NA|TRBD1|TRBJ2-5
TGTGCCAGTAGTATAACTTCGACAGGGGGCCGGGAGACCCAGTACTTC
CASSITSTGGRETQYF
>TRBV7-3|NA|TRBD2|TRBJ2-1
TGTGCCAGCAGCGAGCGGGGTTCCTACAATGAGCAGTTCTTC
CASSERGSYNEQFF